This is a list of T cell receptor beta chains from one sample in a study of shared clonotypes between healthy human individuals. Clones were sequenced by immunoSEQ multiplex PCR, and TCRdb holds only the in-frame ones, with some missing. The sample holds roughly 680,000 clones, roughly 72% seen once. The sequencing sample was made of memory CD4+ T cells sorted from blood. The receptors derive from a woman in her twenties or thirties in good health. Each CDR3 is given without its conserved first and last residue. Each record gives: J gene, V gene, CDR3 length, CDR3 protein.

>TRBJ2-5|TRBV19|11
ASSKGLQETQY
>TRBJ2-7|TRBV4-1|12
ASSQPGGTDEQY
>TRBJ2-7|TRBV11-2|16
ASSLFTSGRVVTYEQY
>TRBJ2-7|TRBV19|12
ASSILVGGYEQY
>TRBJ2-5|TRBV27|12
ASSLSTRGGTQY
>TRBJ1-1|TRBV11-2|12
ASSTGYGNTEAF
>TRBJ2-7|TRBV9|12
ASSPSDSFYEQY
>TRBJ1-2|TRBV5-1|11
ASSLVTNYGYT
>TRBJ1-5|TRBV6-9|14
ASRPGQSRVRQPQH
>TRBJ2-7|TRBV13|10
ASSLRSHEQY
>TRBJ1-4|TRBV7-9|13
ASRPGQGANEKLF
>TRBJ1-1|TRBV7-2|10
ASSRYLGWAF
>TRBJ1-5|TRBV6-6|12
ASSYASLNQPQH
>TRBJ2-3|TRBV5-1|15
ASSLGVLAGGTDTQY
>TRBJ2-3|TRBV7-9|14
ASSLISPGGADTQY
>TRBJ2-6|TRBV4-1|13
ASSQTGTGANVLT
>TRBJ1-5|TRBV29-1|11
SVQGRKDQPQH